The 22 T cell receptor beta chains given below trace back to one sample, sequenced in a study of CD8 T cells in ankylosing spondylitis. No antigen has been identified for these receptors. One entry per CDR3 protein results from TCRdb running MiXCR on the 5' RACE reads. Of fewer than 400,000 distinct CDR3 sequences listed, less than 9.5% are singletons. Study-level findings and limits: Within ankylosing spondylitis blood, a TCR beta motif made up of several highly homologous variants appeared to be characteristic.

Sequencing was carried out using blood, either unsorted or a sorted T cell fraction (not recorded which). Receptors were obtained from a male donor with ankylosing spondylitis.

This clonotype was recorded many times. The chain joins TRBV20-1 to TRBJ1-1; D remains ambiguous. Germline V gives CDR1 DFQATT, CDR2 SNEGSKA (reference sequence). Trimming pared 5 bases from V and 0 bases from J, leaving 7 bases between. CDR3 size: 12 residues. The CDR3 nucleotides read TGCAGTGCTGATGTCATGAACACTGAAGCTTTCTTT. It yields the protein CSADVMNTEAFF.

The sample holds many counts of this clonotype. The DNA of the CDR3 is TGTGCCAGCAGTTACAGTTCCCTAACGGGCAATCAGCCCCAGCATTTT. It translates to CASSYSSLTGNQPQHF. The chain uses TRBV6-5 and TRBJ1-5; unclear D gene. Germline values: CDR1 MNHEY, CDR2 SVGAGI. V lost 2 bases and J lost 2, with 13 bases in between. This CDR3 is 16 amino acids long.

As DNA, the CDR3 is TGTGCCACCAGCAGGCGGACAGGGTTATACGAGCAGTACTTC. This codes for CATSRRTGLYEQYF. V and J are TRBV15 and TRBJ2-7; 8 bases map to TRBD1. Trimming took 3 bases from V and 4 from J; bases not matched to a gene: 5. There are 14 residues in the CDR3. The germline gives CDR1 LNHNV, CDR2 YYDKDF (reference sequence).

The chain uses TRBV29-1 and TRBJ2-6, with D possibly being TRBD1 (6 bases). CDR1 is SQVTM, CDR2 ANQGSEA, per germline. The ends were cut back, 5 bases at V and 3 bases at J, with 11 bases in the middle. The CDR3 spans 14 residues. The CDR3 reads CSVFRGGGANVLTF. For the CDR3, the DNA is TGCAGCGTTTTCAGGGGTGGTGGGGCCAACGTCCTGACTTTC.

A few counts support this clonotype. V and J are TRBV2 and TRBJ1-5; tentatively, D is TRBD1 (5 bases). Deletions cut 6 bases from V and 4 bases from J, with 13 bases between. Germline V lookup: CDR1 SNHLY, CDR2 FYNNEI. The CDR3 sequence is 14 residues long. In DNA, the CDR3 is TGTGCCAGCAGGCCGGGACGGTTGAATCAGCCCCAGCATTTT. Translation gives CASRPGRLNQPQHF. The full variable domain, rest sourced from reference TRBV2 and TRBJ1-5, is EPEVTQTPSHQVTQMGQEVILRCVPISNHLYFYWYRQILGQKVEFLVSFYNNEISEKSEIFDDQFSVERPDGSNFTLKIRSTKLEDSAMYFCASRPGRLNQPQHFGDGTRLSIL.

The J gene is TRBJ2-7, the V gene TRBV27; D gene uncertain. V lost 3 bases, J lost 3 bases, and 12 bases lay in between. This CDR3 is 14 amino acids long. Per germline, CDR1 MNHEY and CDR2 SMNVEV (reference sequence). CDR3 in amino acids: CASSLIGSLYEQYF. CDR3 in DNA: TGTGCCAGCAGTTTGATCGGCAGCCTCTACGAGCAGTACTTC.

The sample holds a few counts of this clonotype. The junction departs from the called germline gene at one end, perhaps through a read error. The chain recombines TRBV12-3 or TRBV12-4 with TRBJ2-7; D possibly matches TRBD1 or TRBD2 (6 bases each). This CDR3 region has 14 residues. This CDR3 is CASRLSGAPYEQYF. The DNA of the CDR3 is TGTGCCAGCCGTTTGTCGGGGGCCCCCTACGAGCAGTACTTC.

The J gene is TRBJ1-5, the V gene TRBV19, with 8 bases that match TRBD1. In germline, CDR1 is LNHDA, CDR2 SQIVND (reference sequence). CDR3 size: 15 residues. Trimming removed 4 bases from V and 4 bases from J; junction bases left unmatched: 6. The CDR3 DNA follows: TGTGCCAGTAGTACTGGGGGACAGGCAAATCAGCCCCAGCATTTT. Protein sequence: CASSTGGQANQPQHF. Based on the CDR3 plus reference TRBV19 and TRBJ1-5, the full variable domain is DGGITQSPKYLFRKEGQNVTLSCEQNLNHDAMYWYRQDPGQGLRLIYYSQIVNDFQKGDIAEGYSVSREKKESFPLTVTSAQKNPTAFYLCASSTGGQANQPQHFGDGTRLSIL.

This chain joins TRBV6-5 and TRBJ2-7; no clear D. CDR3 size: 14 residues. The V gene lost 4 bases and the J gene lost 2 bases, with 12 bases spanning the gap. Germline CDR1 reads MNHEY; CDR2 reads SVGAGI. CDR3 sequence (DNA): TGTGCCAGCAGTTCCCACTTTGGGCCCTACGAGCAGTACTTC. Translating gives CASSSHFGPYEQYF.

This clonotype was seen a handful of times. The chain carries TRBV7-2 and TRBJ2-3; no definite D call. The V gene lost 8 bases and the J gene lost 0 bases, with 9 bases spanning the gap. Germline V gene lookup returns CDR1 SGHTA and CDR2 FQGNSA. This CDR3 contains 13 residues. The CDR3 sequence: CASLQVSTDTQYF. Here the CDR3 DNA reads TGTGCCAGCCTTCAAGTTAGCACAGATACGCAGTATTTT.

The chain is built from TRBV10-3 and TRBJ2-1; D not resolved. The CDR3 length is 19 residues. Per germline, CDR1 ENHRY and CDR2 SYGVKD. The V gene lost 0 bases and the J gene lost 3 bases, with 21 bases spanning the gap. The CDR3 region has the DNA TGTGCCATCAGTGAGTCCCCCTCCCGTACTAAGCGAGACTACAATGAGCAGTTCTTC. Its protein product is CAISESPSRTKRDYNEQFF.

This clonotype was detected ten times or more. For the CDR3, the DNA is TGCAGCGCGGCGGGACTAGCGGGAGTTAGCACAGATACGCAGTATTTT. Its protein is CSAAGLAGVSTDTQYF. V usage is TRBV29-1 and J usage is TRBJ2-3; 14 nucleotides line up with TRBD2. Germline V gives CDR1 SQVTM, CDR2 ANQGSEA. The junction had 6 bases not matched to a gene; V was cut back by 7 bases and J by 0 bases. The CDR3 runs 16 residues.

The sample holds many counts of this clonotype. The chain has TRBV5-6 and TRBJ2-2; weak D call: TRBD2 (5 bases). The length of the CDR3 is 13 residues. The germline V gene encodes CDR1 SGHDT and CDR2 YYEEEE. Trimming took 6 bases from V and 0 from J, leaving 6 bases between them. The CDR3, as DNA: TGTGCCAGCACGCGGGCGAACACCGGGGAGCTGTTTTTT. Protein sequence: CASTRANTGELFF.

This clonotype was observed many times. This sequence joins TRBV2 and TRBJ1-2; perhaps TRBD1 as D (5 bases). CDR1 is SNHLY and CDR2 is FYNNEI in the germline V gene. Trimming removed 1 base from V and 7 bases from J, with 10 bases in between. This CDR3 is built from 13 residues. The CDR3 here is CASSEDRPSGYTF. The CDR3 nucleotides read TGTGCCAGCAGTGAAGACAGGCCGTCTGGCTACACCTTC.

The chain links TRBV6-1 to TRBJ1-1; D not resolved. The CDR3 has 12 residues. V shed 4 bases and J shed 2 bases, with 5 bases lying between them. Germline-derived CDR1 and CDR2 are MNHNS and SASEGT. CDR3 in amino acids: CASSGYNTEAFF. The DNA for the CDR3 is TGTGCCAGCAGTGGGTACAACACTGAAGCTTTCTTT.

The CDR3 region has the DNA TGCAGCGGGGGACAAAACACCGGGGAGCTGTTTTTT. Translation: CSGGQNTGELFF. V gene TRBV29-1 combines with J gene TRBJ2-2; D might be TRBD1 (6 bases). Germline V gives CDR1 SQVTM, CDR2 ANQGSEA. This CDR3 region has 12 residues. V shed 7 bases and J shed 2 bases, with 8 bases lying between them.

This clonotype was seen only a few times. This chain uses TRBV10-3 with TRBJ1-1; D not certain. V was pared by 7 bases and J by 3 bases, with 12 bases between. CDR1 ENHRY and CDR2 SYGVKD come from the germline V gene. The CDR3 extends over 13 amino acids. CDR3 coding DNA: TGTGCCATCAAGGAGACACTCGACACTGAAGCTTTCTTT. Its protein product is CAIKETLDTEAFF.

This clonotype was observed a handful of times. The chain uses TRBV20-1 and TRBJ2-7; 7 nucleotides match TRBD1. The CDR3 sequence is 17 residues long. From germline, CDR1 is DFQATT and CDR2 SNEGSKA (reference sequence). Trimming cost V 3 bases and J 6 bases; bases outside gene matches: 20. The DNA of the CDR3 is TGCAGTGCTAGCTCCCCCCCACTAGGGGGCCGCCGGTTCGAGCAGTACTTC. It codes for CSASSPPLGGRRFEQYF.

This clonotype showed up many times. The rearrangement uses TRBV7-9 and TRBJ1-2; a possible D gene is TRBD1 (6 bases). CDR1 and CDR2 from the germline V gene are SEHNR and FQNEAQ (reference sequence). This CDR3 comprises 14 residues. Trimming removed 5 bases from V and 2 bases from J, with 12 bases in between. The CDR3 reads CASSPGQSNYGYTF. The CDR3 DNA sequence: TGTGCCAGCAGCCCTGGACAGTCGAACTATGGCTACACCTTC.

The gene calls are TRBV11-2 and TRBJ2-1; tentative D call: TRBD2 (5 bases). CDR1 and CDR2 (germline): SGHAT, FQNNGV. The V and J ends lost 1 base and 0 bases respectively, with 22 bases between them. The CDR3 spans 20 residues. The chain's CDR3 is CASSLGAAGLGVGSYNEQFF. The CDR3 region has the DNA TGTGCCAGCAGCTTAGGGGCTGCGGGCCTCGGCGTGGGCTCCTACAATGAGCAGTTCTTC.

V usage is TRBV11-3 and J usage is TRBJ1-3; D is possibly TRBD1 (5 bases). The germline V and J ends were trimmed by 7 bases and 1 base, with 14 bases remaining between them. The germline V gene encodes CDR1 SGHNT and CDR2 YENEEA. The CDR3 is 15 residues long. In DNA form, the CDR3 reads TGTGCCAGCACTCCTCCCGGGGGATCTGGAAACACCATATATTTT. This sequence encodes CASTPPGGSGNTIYF.

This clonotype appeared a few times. This CDR3 is CASSLIGFTGTDTQYF. Here the CDR3 DNA reads TGTGCCAGCAGCTTAATCGGGTTCACTGGAACGGATACGCAGTATTTT. The rearrangement links TRBV11-2 to TRBJ2-3; D remains ambiguous. Trimming cost V 2 bases and J 6 bases, with 18 bases left between them. The germline gives CDR1 SGHAT, CDR2 FQNNGV. The CDR3 extends over 16 amino acids. Full variable domain (rest looked up from reference TRBV11-2 and TRBJ2-3): EAGVAQSPRYKIIEKRQSVAFWCNPISGHATLYWYQQILGQGPKLLIQFQNNGVVDDSQLPKDRFSAERLKGVDSTLKIQPAKLEDSAVYLCASSLIGFTGTDTQYFGPGTRLTVL.